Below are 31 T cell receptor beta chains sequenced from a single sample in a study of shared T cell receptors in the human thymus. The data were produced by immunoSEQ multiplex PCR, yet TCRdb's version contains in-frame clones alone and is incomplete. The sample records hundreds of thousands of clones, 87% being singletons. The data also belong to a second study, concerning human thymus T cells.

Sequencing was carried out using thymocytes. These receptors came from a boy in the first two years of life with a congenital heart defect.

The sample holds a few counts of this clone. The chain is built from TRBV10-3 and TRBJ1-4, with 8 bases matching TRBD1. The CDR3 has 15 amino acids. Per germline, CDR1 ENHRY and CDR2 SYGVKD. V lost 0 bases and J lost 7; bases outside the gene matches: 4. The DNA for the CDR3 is TGTGCCATCAGTGAGTCGGCAGGGGGCAGTGAAAAACTGTTTTTT. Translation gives CAISESAGGSEKLFF.

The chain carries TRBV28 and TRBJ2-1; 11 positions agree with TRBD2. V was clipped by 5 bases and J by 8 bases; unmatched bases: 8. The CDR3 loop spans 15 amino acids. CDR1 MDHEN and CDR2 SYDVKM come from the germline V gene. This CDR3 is CASSTSSGGLDEQFF. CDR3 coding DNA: TGTGCCAGCAGTACCTCTAGCGGGGGGTTGGATGAGCAGTTCTTC.

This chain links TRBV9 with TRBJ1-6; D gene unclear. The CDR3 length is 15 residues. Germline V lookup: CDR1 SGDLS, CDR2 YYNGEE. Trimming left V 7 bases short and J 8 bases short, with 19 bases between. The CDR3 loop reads CASRPGCIRYSPLHF. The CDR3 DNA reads TGTGCCAGCCGCCCCGGGTGTATACGGTATTCACCCCTCCACTTT.

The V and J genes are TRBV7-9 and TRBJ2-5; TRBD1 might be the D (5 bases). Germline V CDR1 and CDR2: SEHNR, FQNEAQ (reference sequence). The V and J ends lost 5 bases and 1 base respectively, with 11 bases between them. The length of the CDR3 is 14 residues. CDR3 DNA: TGTGCCAGCAGCGCTTCAGGGTTCCAAGAGACCCAGTACTTC. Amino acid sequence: CASSASGFQETQYF. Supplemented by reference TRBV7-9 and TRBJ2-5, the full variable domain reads DTGVSQNPRHKITKRGQNVTFRCDPISEHNRLYWYRQTLGQGPEFLTYFQNEAQLEKSRLLSDRFSAERPKGSFSTLEIQRTEQGDSAMYLCASSASGFQETQYFGPGTRLLVL.

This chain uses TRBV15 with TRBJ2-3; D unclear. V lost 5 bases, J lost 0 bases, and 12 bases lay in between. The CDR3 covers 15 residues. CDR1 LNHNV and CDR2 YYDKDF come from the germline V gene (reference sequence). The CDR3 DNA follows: TGTGCCACCAGCCAGGTACCCGTGAGCACAGATACGCAGTATTTT. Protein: CATSQVPVSTDTQYF.

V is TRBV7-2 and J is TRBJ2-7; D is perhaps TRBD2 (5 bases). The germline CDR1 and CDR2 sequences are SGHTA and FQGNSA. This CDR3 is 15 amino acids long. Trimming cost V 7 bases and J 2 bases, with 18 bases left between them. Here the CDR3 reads CASTLASRIPYEQYF. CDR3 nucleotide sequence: TGTGCCAGCACCCTAGCCAGCAGGATACCCTACGAGCAGTACTTC.

CDR3 residues: CASSVEGTSAGELFF. CDR3 in DNA: TGTGCCAGCAGCGTAGAGGGGACTAGCGCCGGGGAGCTGTTTTTT. The chain couples TRBV9 to TRBJ2-2; 10 bases align to TRBD2. V trimming: 0 bases; J trimming: 6 bases; junction bases outside the gene matches: 2. The CDR3 sequence is 15 residues long. Germline values: CDR1 SGDLS, CDR2 YYNGEE.

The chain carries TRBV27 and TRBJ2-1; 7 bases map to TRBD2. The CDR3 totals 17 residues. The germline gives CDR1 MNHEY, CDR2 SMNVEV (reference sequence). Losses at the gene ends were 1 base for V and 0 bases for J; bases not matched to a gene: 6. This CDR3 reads CASSLYHGGSSYNEQFF. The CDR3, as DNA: TGTGCCAGCAGTTTATATCATGGCGGGAGCTCCTACAATGAGCAGTTCTTC.

Here the CDR3 reads CASSPRDRVGNEQFF. The CDR3 nucleotides read TGTGCCAGCAGTCCCAGGGACAGGGTAGGAAATGAGCAGTTCTTC. The rearrangement joins TRBV6-4 to TRBJ2-1, with TRBD1 matching 9 bases. Germline trimming cut 5 bases from V and 7 bases from J; bases unmatched to any gene: 9. Germline CDR1 is MRHNA and CDR2 is SNTAGT. The CDR3 totals 15 residues.

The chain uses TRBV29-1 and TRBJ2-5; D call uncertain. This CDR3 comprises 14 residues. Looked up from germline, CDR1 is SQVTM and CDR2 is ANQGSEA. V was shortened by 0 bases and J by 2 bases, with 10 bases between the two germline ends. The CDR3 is CSVEDLTGQETQYF. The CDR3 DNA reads TGCAGCGTTGAAGATCTGACCGGGCAAGAGACCCAGTACTTC.

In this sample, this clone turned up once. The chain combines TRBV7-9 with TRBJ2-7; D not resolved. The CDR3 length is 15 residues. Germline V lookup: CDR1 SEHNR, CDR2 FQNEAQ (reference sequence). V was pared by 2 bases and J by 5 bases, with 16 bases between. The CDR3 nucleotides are TGTGCCAGCAGCTTATTCCAAGGCAGGTACAACGAGCAGTACTTC. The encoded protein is CASSLFQGRYNEQYF.

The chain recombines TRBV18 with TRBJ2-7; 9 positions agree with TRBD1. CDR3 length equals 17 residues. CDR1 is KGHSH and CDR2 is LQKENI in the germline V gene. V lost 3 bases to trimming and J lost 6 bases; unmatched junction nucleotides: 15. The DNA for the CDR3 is TGTGCCAGCTCACCTCAGGACAGGGGCACGGTCGGCGGCGAGCAGTACTTC. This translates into CASSPQDRGTVGGEQYF.

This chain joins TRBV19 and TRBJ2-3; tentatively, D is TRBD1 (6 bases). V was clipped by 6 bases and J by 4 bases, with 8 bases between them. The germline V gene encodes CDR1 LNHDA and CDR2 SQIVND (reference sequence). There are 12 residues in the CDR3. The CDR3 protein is CASRKGADTQYF. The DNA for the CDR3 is TGTGCCAGTAGGAAGGGGGCAGATACGCAGTATTTT.

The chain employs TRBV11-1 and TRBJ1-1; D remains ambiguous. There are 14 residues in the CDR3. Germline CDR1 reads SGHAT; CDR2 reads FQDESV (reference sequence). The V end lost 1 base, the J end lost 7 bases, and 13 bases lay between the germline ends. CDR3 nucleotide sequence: TGTGCCAGCAGCTTAGTAGCCGTCCGGCGTGAAGCTTTCTTT. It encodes CASSLVAVRREAFF.

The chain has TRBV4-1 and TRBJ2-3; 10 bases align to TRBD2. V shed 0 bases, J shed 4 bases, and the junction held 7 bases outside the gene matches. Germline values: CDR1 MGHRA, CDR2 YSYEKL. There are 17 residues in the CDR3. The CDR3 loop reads CASSQDGLAGEADTQYF. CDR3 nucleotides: TGCGCCAGCAGCCAAGATGGCCTAGCGGGAGAAGCAGATACGCAGTATTTT.

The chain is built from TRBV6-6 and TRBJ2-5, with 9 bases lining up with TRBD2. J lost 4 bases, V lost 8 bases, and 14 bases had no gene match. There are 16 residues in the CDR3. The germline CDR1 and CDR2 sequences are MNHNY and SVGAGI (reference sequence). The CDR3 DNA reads TGTGCCAGCGACGGGAGGGCGGGGGGGCTTGTAGAGACCCAGTACTTC. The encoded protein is CASDGRAGGLVETQYF.

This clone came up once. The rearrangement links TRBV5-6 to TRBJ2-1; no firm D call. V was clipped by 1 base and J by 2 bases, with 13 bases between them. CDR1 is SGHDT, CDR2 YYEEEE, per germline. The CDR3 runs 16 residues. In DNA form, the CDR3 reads TGTGCCAGCAGCTTGTTTGCGATTCCAACCTACAATGAGCAGTTCTTC. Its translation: CASSLFAIPTYNEQFF.

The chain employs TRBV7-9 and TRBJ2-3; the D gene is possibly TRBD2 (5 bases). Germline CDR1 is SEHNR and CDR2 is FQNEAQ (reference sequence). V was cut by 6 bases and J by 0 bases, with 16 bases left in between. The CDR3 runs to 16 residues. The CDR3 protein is CASRRDEGESTDTQYF. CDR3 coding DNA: TGTGCCAGCAGACGAGACGAGGGCGAGAGCACAGATACGCAGTATTTT.

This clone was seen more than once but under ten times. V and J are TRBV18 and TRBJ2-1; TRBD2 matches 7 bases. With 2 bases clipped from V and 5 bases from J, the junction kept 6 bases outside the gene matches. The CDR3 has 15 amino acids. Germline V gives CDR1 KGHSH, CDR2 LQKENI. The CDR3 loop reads CASSPRREGDNEQFF. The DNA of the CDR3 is TGTGCCAGCTCACCAAGGAGGGAGGGTGACAATGAGCAGTTCTTC.

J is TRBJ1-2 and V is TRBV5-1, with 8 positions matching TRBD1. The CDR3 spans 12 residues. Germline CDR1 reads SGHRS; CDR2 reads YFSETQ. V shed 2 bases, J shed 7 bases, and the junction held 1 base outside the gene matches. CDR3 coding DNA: TGCGCCAGCAGCTTCGGACAGGGTGGCTACACCTTC. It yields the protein CASSFGQGGYTF.

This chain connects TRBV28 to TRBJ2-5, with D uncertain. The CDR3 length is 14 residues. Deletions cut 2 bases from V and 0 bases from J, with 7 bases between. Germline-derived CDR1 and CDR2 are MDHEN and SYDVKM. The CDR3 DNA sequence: TGTGCCAGCAGTTTAGGGCAGGACCAAGAGACCCAGTACTTC. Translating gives CASSLGQDQETQYF.

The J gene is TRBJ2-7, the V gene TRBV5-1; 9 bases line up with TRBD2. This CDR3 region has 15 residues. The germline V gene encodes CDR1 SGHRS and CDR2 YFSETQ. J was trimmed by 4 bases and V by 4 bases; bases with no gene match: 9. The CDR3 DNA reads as TGCGCCAGCAGCGTTCGGCGGGAGGGGAGATACGAGCAGTACTTC. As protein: CASSVRREGRYEQYF. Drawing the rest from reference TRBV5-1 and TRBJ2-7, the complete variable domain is KAGVTQTPRYLIKTRGQQVTLSCSPISGHRSVSWYQQTPGQGLQFLFEYFSETQRNKGNFPGRFSGRQFSNSRSEMNVSTLELGDSALYLCASSVRREGRYEQYFGPGTRLTVT.

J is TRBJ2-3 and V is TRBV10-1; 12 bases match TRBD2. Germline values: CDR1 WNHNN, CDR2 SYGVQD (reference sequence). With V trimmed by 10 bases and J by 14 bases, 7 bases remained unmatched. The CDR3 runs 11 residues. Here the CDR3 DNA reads TGCGCCATTAAACTAGCGGGAGGTTTGTATTTT. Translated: CAIKLAGGLYF.

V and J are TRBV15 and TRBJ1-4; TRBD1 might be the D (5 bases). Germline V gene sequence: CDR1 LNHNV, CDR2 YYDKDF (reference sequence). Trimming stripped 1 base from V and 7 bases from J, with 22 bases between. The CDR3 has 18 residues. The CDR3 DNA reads TGTGCCACCAGCAGAGGTGGGGGGTTCAACCTTTTCGGTGAAAAACTGTTTTTT. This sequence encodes CATSRGGGFNLFGEKLFF.

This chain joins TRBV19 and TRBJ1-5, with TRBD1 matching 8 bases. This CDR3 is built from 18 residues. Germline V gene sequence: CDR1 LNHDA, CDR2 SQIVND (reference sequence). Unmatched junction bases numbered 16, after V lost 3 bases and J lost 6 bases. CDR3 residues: CASSMTQRTRGHGQPQHF. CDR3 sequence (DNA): TGTGCCAGTAGTATGACCCAACGGACCAGGGGGCACGGTCAGCCCCAGCATTTT.

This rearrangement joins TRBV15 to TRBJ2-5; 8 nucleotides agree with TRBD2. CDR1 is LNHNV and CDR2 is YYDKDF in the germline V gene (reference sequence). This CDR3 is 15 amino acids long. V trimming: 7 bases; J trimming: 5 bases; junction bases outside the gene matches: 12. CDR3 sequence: CATNWPGGAWETQYF. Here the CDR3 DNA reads TGTGCCACCAACTGGCCGGGGGGGGCTTGGGAGACCCAGTACTTC.

Written as DNA, the CDR3 is TGTGCTAGTGGTTTGCTCCGGGACTCGTACTACGAGCAGTACTTC. Its protein product is CASGLLRDSYYEQYF. The chain couples TRBV12-5 to TRBJ2-7; a weak D match, TRBD2 (6 bases). CDR3 length equals 15 residues. Deletions cut 2 bases from V and 3 bases from J, with 14 bases between. Germline-derived CDR1 and CDR2 are LGHNT and FRNRAP.

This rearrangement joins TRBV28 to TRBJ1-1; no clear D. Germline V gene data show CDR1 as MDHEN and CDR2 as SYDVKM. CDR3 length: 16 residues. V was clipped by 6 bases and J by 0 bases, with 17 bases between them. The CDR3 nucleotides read TGTGCCAGCAGACCCGGACTTTCCCCCTTGAACACTGAAGCTTTCTTT. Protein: CASRPGLSPLNTEAFF.

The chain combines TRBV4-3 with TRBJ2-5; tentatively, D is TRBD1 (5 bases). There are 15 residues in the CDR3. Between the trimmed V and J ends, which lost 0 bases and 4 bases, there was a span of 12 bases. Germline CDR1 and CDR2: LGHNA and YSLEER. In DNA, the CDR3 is TGCGCCAGCAGCCAAGATGGCAGGGTAGGAGAGACCCAGTACTTC. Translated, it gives CASSQDGRVGETQYF.

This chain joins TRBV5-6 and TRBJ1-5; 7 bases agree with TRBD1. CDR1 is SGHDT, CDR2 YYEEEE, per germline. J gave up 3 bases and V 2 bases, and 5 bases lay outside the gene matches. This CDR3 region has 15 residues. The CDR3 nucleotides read TGTGCCAGCAGCTTAGGACAGGCGTCCAATCAGCCCCAGCATTTT. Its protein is CASSLGQASNQPQHF.

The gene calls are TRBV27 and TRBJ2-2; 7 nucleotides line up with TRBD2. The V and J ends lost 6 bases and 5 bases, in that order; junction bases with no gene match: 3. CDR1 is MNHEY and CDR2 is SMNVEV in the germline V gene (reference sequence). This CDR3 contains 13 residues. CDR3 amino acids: CASRRGGTGELFF. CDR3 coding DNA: TGTGCCAGCAGACGGGGAGGGACCGGGGAGCTGTTTTTT.